This T cell receptor (beta chain) came from a study of T cell responses to AZD1222 COVID-19 vaccine. The ends lost 5 bases at V and 3 bases at J; junction bases unmatched: 14. The CDR3 length is 18 residues. Germline CDR1 and CDR2: MNHEY and SMNVEV (reference sequence). Clones were sequenced by immunoSEQ multiplex PCR, and TCRdb holds only the in-frame ones, with some missing. The table includes around 160,000 clones, approximately 94% detected once. This chain joins TRBV27 and TRBJ2-3; 10 bases line up with TRBD1. The sequence derives from an adult who received the AZD1222 COVID-19 vaccine. Material: peripheral blood, obtained 28 days after the second AZD1222 dose. The CDR3 coding sequence is TGTGCCAGCAGTCCGTTACCCGGGACAGGGGATAGGACAGATACGCAGTATTTT. Translating gives CASSPLPGTGDRTDTQYF.